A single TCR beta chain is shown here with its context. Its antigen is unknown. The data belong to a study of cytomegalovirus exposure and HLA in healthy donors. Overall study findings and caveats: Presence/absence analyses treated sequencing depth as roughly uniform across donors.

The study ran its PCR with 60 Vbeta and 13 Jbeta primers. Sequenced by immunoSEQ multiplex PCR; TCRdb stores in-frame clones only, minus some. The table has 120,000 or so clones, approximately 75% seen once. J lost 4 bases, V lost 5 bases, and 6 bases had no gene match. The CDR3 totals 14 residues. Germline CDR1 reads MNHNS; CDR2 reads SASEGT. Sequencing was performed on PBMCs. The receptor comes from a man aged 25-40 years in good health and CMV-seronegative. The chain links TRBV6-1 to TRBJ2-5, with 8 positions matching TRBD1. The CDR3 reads CASSYQGTGETQYF. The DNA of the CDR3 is TGTGCCAGCAGTTATCAGGGGACAGGAGAGACCCAGTACTTC.